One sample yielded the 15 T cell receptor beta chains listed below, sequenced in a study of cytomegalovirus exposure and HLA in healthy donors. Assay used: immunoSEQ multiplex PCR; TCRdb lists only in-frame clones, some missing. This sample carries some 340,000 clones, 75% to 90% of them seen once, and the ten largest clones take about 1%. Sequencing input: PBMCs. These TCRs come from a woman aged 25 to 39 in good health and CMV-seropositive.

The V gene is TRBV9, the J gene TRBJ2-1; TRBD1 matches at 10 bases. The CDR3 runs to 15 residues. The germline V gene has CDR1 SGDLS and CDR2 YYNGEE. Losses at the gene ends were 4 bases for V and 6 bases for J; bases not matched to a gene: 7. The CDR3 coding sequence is TGTGCCAGCAGCCCGGACAGGGGGTGGGGCAATGAGCAGTTCTTC. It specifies CASSPDRGWGNEQFF.

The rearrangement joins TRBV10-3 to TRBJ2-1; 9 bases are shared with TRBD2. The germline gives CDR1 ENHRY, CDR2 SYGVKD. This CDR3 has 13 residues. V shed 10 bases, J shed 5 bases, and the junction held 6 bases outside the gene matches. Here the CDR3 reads CATQTSGNNEQFF. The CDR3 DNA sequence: TGTGCCACCCAGACTAGCGGTAACAATGAGCAGTTCTTC.

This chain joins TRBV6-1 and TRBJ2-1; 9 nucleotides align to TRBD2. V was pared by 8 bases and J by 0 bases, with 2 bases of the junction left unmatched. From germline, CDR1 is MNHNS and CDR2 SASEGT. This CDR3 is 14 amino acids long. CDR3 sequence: CASVSGSSYNEQFF. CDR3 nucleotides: TGTGCCAGCGTTAGCGGGAGCTCCTACAATGAGCAGTTCTTC.

This CDR3 is CATSTGTARLKFYEQYF. The DNA for the CDR3 is TGTGCCACCAGCACCGGGACAGCCCGACTAAAATTCTACGAGCAGTACTTC. V and J are TRBV15 and TRBJ2-7; 7 bases fit TRBD1. This CDR3 has 17 residues. The V gene's germline CDR1 is LNHNV and CDR2 YYDKDF (reference sequence). Germline trimming cut 4 bases from V and 3 bases from J; bases unmatched to any gene: 15.

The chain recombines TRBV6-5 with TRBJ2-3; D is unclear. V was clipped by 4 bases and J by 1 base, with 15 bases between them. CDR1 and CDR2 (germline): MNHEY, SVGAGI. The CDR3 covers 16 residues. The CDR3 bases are TGTGCCAGCAGTTCCCTGAGTACCTTGGGCACAGATACGCAGTATTTT. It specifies CASSSLSTLGTDTQYF.

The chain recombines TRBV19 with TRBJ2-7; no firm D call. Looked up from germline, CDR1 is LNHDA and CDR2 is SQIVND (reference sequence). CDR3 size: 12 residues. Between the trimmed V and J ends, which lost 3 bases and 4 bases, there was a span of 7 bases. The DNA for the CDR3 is TGTGCCAGTAGTATGGGCCCGTACGAGCAGTACTTC. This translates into CASSMGPYEQYF.

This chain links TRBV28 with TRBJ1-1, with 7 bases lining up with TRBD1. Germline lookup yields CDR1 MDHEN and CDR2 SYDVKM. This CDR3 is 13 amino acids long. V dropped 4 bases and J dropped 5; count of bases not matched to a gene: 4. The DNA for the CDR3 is TGTGCCAGCAGTTCACAGGGGCGGACTGAAGCTTTCTTT. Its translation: CASSSQGRTEAFF. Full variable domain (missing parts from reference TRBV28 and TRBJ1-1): DVKVTQSSRYLVKRTGEKVFLECVQDMDHENMFWYRQDPGLGLRLIYFSYDVKMKEKGDIPEGYSVSREKKERFSLILESASTNQTSMYLCASSSQGRTEAFFGQGTRLTVV.

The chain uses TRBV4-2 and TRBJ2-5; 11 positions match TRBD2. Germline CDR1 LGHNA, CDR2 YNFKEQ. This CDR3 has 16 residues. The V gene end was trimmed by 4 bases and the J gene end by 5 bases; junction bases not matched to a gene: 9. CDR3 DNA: TGTGCCAGCAGCCCTAGCGGGGGGTCCGGGAGGGAGACCCAGTACTTC. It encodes CASSPSGGSGRETQYF.

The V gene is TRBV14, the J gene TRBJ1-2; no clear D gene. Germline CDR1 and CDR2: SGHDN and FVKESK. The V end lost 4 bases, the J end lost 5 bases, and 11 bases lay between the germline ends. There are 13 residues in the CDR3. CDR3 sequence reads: CASSPKRGYGYTF. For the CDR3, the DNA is TGTGCCAGCAGCCCAAAAAGAGGGTATGGCTACACCTTC. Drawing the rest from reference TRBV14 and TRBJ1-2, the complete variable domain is EAGVTQFPSHSVIEKGQTVTLRCDPISGHDNLYWYRRVMGKEIKFLLHFVKESKQDESGMPNNRFLAERTGGTYSTLKVQPAELEDSGVYFCASSPKRGYGYTFGSGTRLTVV.

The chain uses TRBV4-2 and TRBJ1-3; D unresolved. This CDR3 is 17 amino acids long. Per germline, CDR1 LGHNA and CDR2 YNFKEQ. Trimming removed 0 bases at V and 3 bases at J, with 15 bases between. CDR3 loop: CASSQEVGEGHGNTIYF. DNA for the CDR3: TGTGCCAGCAGCCAAGAAGTTGGGGAGGGTCATGGAAACACCATATATTTT.

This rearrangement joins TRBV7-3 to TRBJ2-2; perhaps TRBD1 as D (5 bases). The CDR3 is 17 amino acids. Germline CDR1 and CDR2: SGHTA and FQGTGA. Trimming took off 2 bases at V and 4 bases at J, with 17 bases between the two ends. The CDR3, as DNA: TGTGCCAGCAGCTTAGAGCCCCGAGGAAGGGGCACCGGGGAGCTGTTTTTT. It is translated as CASSLEPRGRGTGELFF.

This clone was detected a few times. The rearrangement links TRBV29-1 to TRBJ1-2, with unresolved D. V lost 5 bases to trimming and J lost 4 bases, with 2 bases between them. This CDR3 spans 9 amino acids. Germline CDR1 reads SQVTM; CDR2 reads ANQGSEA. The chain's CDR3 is CSVSYGYTF. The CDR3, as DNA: TGCAGCGTTAGCTATGGCTACACCTTC.

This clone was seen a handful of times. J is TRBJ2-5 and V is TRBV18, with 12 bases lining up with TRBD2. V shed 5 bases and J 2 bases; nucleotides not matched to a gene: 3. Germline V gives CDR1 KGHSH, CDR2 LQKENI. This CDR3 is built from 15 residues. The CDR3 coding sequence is TGTGCCAGCTCAGCACTAGCGGGGGGACAAGAGACCCAGTACTTC. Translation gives CASSALAGGQETQYF.

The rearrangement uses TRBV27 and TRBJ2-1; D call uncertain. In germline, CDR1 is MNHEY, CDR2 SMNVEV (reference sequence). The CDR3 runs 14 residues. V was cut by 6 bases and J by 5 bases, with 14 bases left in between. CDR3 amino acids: CASSPSRRHNEQFF. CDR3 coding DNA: TGTGCCAGCAGCCCCTCTCGACGGCACAATGAGCAGTTCTTC.

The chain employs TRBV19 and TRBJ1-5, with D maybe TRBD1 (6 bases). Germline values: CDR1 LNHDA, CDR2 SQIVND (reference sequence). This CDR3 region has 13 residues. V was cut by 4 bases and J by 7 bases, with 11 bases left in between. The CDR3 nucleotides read TGTGCCAGTAGTAACAGGGCTGGACAGCCCCAGCATTTT. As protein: CASSNRAGQPQHF. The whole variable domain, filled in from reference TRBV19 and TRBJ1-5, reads DGGITQSPKYLFRKEGQNVTLSCEQNLNHDAMYWYRQDPGQGLRLIYYSQIVNDFQKGDIAEGYSVSREKKESFPLTVTSAQKNPTAFYLCASSNRAGQPQHFGDGTRLSIL.